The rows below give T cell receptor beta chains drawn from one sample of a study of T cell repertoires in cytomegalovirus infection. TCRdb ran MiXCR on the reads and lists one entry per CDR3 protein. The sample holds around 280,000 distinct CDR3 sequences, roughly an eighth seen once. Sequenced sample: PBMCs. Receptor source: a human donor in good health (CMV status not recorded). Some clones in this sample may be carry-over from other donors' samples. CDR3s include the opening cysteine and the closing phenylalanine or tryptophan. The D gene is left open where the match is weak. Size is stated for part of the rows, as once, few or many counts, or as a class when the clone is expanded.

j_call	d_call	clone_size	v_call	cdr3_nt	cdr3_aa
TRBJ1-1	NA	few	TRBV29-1	TGCAGCGTCGGGGAGAACACTGAAGCTTTCTTT	CSVGENTEAFF
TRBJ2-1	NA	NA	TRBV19	TGTGCCAGTACAACAGATCTGTACAATGAGCAGTTCTTC	CASTTDLYNEQFF
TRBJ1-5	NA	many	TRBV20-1	TGCAGTGCTAGAGATCGCCTGACAGGCTCAGAGCCCCAGCATTTT	CSARDRLTGSEPQHF
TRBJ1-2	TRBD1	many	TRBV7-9	TGTGCCAGCAGCTCTCCGGGACAGGGTAACTATGGCTACACCTTC	CASSSPGQGNYGYTF
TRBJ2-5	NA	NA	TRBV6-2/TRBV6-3	TGTGCCAGCAGTAGTGACCCCGCCGGTGAGACCCAGTACTTC	CASSSDPAGETQYF
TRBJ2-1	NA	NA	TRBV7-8	TGTGCCAGCAGCTTAGTTGACAGCCATGGGGAGCAGTTCTTC	CASSLVDSHGEQFF
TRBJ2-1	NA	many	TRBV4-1	TGCGCCAGCAGCCAAGGGCGGGGGCAATACAATGAGCAGTTCTTC	CASSQGRGQYNEQFF
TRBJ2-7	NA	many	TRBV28	TGTGCCAGCAGTTACCTGGGTGGCTCCTACGAGCAGTACTTC	CASSYLGGSYEQYF
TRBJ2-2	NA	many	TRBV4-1	TGCGCCAGCAGCCCAGGTGCAGTGGGCACCGGGGAGCTGTTTTTT	CASSPGAVGTGELFF
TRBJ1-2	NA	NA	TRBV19	TGTGCCAGCCGGGACGAGATACGTGGCTACACCTTC	CASRDEIRGYTF
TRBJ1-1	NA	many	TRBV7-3	TGTGCCAGCAGCTTAACAGGGGTTACTGAAGCTTTCTTT	CASSLTGVTEAFF
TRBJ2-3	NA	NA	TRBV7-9	TGTGCCAGCAGCGAAGACACAGATACGCAGTATTTT	CASSEDTDTQYF
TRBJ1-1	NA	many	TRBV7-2	TGTGCCAGCAGTCGCGAGTCAGGGTTGGGTAACACTGAAGCTTTCTTT	CASSRESGLGNTEAFF
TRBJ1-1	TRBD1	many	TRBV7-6	TGTGCCAGCAGCTTAGCGGGACAGCTGGCGTTAACTGAAGCTTTCTTT	CASSLAGQLALTEAFF
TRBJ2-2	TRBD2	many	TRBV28	TGTGCCAGCAGTTTATGGGGACTAGCGGGAGGTCCCGGGGAGCTGTTTTTT	CASSLWGLAGGPGELFF
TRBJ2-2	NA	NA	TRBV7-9	TGTGCCAGCAGCCCCGGTATGACCGGGGAGCTGTTTTTT	CASSPGMTGELFF
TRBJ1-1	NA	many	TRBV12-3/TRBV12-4	TGTGCCAGCAGTTTTGGAGGACCTACTGAAGCTTTCTTT	CASSFGGPTEAFF
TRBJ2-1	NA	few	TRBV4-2	TGTGCCAGCAGCCAAACCCAGTGGGACAATGAGCAGTTCTTC	CASSQTQWDNEQFF
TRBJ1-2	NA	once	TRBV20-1	TGCAGTGCTGGGGCCGGCTATGGCTACACCTTC	CSAGAGYGYTF
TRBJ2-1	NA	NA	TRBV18	TGTGCCAGCTCACCACCAGACGTCCTGAACCATGAGCAGTTCTTC	CASSPPDVLNHEQFF
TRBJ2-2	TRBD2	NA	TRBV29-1	TGCAGCGTGGCTAGCGGGGCTCTGAACGGGGAGCTGTTTTTT	CSVASGALNGELFF
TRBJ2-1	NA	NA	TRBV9	TGTGCCAGCAGCGTAGAGGCGGAGATTTACAATGAGCAGTTCTTC	CASSVEAEIYNEQFF
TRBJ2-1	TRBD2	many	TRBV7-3	TGTGCCAGCAGCTTAACGGGGGGACTAGCGGGGGTCTACAATGAGCAGTTCTTC	CASSLTGGLAGVYNEQFF
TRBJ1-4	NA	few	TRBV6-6	TGTGCCAGCAGTTACGAGACATATAATGAAAAACTGTTTTTT	CASSYETYNEKLFF
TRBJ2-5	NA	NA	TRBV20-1	TGCAGTGCGGTTGAGTCCCGGGGAATGCGGGTTGAGACCCAGTACTTC	CSAVESRGMRVETQYF
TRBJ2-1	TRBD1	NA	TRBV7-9	TGTGCCAGCAGCTGGGGACAGGGACTCAATGAGCAGTTCTTC	CASSWGQGLNEQFF
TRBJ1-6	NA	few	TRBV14	TGTGCCAGCAGCCAAGACCGGGATGCACCCCTCCACTTT	CASSQDRDAPLHF
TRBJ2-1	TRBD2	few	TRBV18	TGTGCCAGCTCACCCGTCTCTCTAGCGGGAGGGCGCGCAACCTACAATGAGCAGTTCTTC	CASSPVSLAGGRATYNEQFF
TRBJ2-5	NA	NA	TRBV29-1	TGCAGCGGCCACCCAGAAGGAGAAGAGACCCAGTACTTC	CSGHPEGEETQYF
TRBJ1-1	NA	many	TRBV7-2	TGTGCCAGCAGCTCCCGGACCGGGAGTGAAGCTTTCTTT	CASSSRTGSEAFF
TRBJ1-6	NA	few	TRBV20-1	TGCAGTGCTAGAGCGGGGGGGGTCCATAATTCACCCCTCCACTTT	CSARAGGVHNSPLHF
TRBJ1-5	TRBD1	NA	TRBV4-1	TGCGCCAGCACCCCATTTTCACAGGGGAGGGACAATCAGCCCCAGCATTTT	CASTPFSQGRDNQPQHF
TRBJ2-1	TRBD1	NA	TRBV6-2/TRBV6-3	TGTGCCACCAGAAGACAGGGCCACAATGAGCAGTTCTTC	CATRRQGHNEQFF
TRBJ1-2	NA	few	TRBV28	TGTGCCAGCAGGGTGACGCGCCAGGGTGGGGATGGCTACACCTTC	CASRVTRQGGDGYTF
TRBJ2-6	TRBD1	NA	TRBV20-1	TGCAGTGCTAGTATGGGACAGGGGCGCTCTGGGGCCAACGTCCTGACTTTC	CSASMGQGRSGANVLTF
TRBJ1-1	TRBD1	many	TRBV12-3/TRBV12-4	TGTGCCAGCAGTCCAGGGGGCGGGTTTACTGAAGCTTTCTTT	CASSPGGGFTEAFF
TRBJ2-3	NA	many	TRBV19	TGTGCCACCCGGAGACCGGGGGGCACAGATACGCAGTATTTT	CATRRPGGTDTQYF
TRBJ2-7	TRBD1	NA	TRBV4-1	TGCGCCAGCAGCCGACCGGGACAGGGGGTTTTCGAGCAGTACTTC	CASSRPGQGVFEQYF
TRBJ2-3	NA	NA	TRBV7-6	TGTGCCAGCAGCCAACTATCCCCTTCCGACACAGATACGCAGTATTTT	CASSQLSPSDTDTQYF
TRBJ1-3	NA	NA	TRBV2	TGTGCCAGCAGTAGCGAAGCCTACTCTGGAAACACCATATATTTT	CASSSEAYSGNTIYF
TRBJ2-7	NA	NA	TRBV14	TGTGCCAGCAGCCCCACTATCCACGAGCAGTACTTC	CASSPTIHEQYF
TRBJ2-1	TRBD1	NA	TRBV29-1	TGCAGCGCCCGGGACAGCCTTAATGAGCAGTTCTTC	CSARDSLNEQFF
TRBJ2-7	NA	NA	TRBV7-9	TGTGCCAGCAGCATGACTATCCAAACCTACGAGCAGTACTTC	CASSMTIQTYEQYF
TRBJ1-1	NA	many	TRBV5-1	TGCGCCAGCAGCAGGGAGGGGAGTGACACTGAAGCTTTCTTT	CASSREGSDTEAFF
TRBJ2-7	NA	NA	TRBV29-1	TGCAGCGTTCACACGATGGGGTACGAGCAGTACTTC	CSVHTMGYEQYF
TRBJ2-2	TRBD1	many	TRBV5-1	TGCGCCAGCAGCTTGGCGATAACAGGGGGCGACACCGGGGAGCTGTTTTTT	CASSLAITGGDTGELFF
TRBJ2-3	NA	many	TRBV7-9	TGTGCTTCAGGGTTGACAGATACGCAGTATTTT	CASGLTDTQYF
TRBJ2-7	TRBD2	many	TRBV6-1	TGTGCCAGCAGTCGGACTAGCGGGGGGATTTCCTACGAGCAGTACTTC	CASSRTSGGISYEQYF
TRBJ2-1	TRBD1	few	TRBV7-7	TGTGCTAGCAGCTTAGGCGCAGGGGGTACCTACAATGAGCAGTTCTTC	CASSLGAGGTYNEQFF
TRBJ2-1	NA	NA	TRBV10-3	TGTGCCATCAGTGAAGGGTTGCGCGAAGGAGGGCAGTTCTTC	CAISEGLREGGQFF
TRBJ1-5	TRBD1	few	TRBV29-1	TGCAGCGCCGGACAGGGCGGGGGTCAGCCCCAGCATTTT	CSAGQGGGQPQHF
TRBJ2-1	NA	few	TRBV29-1	TGCAGCGTTGAAGGCATGACGGAGGGTTTAGGGATTTACAATGAGCAGTTCTTC	CSVEGMTEGLGIYNEQFF
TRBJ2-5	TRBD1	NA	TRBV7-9	TGTGCTACCGCCCAGGGGGAATCCTCCCAGTACTTC	CATAQGESSQYF